This T cell receptor beta chain came from a study of blood T cell repertoires in COVID-19. Study as a whole: Both acute and convalescent COVID-19 samples were obtained from the United States, Italy and Spain.

This table comes from immunoSEQ multiplex PCR, and its TCRdb copy is limited to in-frame clones, with some not included. Here the sample spans approximately 210,000 clones, about 91% being singletons. This CDR3 is built from 18 residues. The germline CDR1 and CDR2 sequences are LNHDA and SQIVND (reference sequence). Between the trimmed V and J ends, which lost 3 bases and 0 bases, there was a span of 20 bases. Participant age was roughly 18 to 95 years, and participants resided in approximately 25 US areas. The genes are TRBV19 and TRBJ1-1, with D perhaps matching TRBD1 (5 bases). Sequencing used PBMCs or T cells enriched from blood (not recorded which). The source of this sequence is a woman aged 45-59 years with acute COVID-19. The CDR3 DNA follows: TGTGCCAGTAGTATCCCCATGGGGAGGGGACTCATGAACACTGAAGCTTTCTTT. Translated, it gives CASSIPMGRGLMNTEAFF. The variable domain in full, with the rest retrieved from reference TRBV19 and TRBJ1-1, is DGGITQSPKYLFRKEGQNVTLSCEQNLNHDAMYWYRQDPGQGLRLIYYSQIVNDFQKGDIAEGYSVSREKKESFPLTVTSAQKNPTAFYLCASSIPMGRGLMNTEAFFGQGTRLTVV.